This T cell receptor beta chain was documented in a study of cytomegalovirus exposure and HLA in healthy donors. Note on this clone: What it binds is unknown.

Only in-frame clones appear in the TCRdb table, and some are missing; sequencing was by immunoSEQ multiplex PCR. Among 100,000 to 150,000 clones listed, 80% to 90% were seen once. Germline CDR1 and CDR2: MNHEY and SVGAGI. The CDR3 sequence is 15 residues long. V was pared by 0 bases and J by 0 bases, with 8 bases between. The study's findings and limits: The finding came from a later analysis; first-cohort TCR clusters tended to co-occur in the roughly 110 validation repertoires.

Input material: PBMCs. The source is a woman aged 18-35 years in good health and CMV-seronegative. The rearrangement links TRBV6-5 to TRBJ1-1; D gene uncertain. CDR3 protein: CASSYSFEMNTEAFF. DNA of the CDR3: TGTGCCAGCAGTTACTCGTTTGAGATGAACACTGAAGCTTTCTTT.